The 11 T cell receptor beta chains presented below share a single source sample, sequenced in a study of shared clonotypes between healthy human individuals. The protocol was immunoSEQ multiplex PCR, while the TCRdb copy is restricted to in-frame clones and leaves out a portion. The profile shows more than 2 million clones, nearly 97% of them singletons. Material for sequencing was naive CD4+ T cells sorted from blood. Noted subset: CD45RA+ positively selected. The receptors derive from a young man in good health.

This rearrangement joins TRBV5-1 to TRBJ2-7; 7 bases align to TRBD2. The V and J ends lost 0 bases and 11 bases, in that order; junction bases with no gene match: 8. Germline V gene sequence: CDR1 SGHRS, CDR2 YFSETQ. CDR3 size: 13 residues. The DNA of the CDR3 is TGCGCCAGCAGCTTGGCCCGGGGGGAGGGCAAGTACTTC. Protein product: CASSLARGEGKYF.

V and J are TRBV5-4 and TRBJ2-7; D is perhaps TRBD1 or TRBD2 (6 bases each). The V gene's germline CDR1 is SGHNT and CDR2 YYREEE (reference sequence). The CDR3 has 14 residues. V lost 6 bases and J lost 0, with 13 bases in between. CDR3 amino acids: CASTAGQNSYEQYF. DNA for the CDR3: TGTGCCAGCACCGCGGGACAAAACTCCTACGAGCAGTACTTC. The full variable domain, in which reference TRBV5-4 and TRBJ2-7 provide the parts outside the CDR3, is ETGVTQSPTHLIKTRGQQVTLRCSSQSGHNTVSWYQQALGQGPQFIFQYYREEENGRGNFPPRFSGLQFPNYSSELNVNALELDDSALYLCASTAGQNSYEQYFGPGTRLTVT.

This sequence joins TRBV5-1 and TRBJ2-5; TRBD1 or TRBD2 may be the D gene (6 bases each). The V end lost 9 bases, the J end lost 0 bases, and 15 bases lay between the germline ends. Germline V CDR1 and CDR2: SGHRS, YFSETQ. The CDR3 is 14 amino acids. The CDR3 sequence is CATHPGDYQETQYF. The CDR3 coding sequence is TGCGCCACCCACCCAGGGGACTACCAAGAGACCCAGTACTTC.

The sample holds one count of this clone. V and J are TRBV10-2 and TRBJ2-7; D might be TRBD2 (6 bases). The V end lost 6 bases, the J end lost 4 bases, and 19 bases lay between the germline ends. CDR3 size: 15 residues. CDR1 is WSHSY, CDR2 SAAADI, per germline. The CDR3 loop reads CASSPGVGRIYEQYF. The CDR3 coding sequence is TGCGCCAGCAGCCCCGGGGTAGGGAGGATTTACGAGCAGTACTTC.

A word on this clone: The same CDR3 can be traced to other DNA sequences in this sample. This rearrangement joins TRBV18 to TRBJ1-1; perhaps TRBD1 as D (6 bases). The CDR3 is made up of 12 amino acids. Germline V gene data show CDR1 as KGHSH and CDR2 as LQKENI. Trimming cost V 1 base and J 7 bases, with 7 bases left between them. CDR3 DNA sequence: TGTGCCAGCTCACCACAGGGGGGTGAAGCTTTCTTT. Amino acids: CASSPQGGEAFF. Full variable domain (missing parts from reference TRBV18 and TRBJ1-1): NAGVMQNPRHLVRRRGQEARLRCSPMKGHSHVYWYRQLPEEGLKFMVYLQKENIIDESGMPKERFSAEFPKEGPSILRIQQVVRGDSAAYFCASSPQGGEAFFGQGTRLTVV.

As regards this clone: Other DNA sequences in this sample translate to the same CDR3. V usage is TRBV5-4 and J usage is TRBJ2-3, with D hard to call. The CDR3 length is 15 residues. Germline CDR1 is SGHNT and CDR2 is YYREEE (reference sequence). V lost 2 bases to trimming and J lost 1 base, with 11 bases between them. The CDR3 nucleotides read TGTGCCAGCAGCTTAGGTGGGCCCGGCACAGATACGCAGTATTTT. The encoded protein is CASSLGGPGTDTQYF.

This clone came up once. Other nucleotide sequences from this sample produce the same CDR3. The genes are TRBV18 and TRBJ2-2; unclear D gene. The CDR3 is made up of 14 amino acids. V dropped 6 bases and J dropped 1 base, with 9 bases sitting between them. CDR1 is KGHSH, CDR2 LQKENI, per germline. In DNA, the CDR3 is TGTGCCAGCTCCCCGGCGGTGAACACCGGGGAGCTGTTTTTT. The encoded protein is CASSPAVNTGELFF. The variable domain in full, completed from reference TRBV18 and TRBJ2-2, reads NAGVMQNPRHLVRRRGQEARLRCSPMKGHSHVYWYRQLPEEGLKFMVYLQKENIIDESGMPKERFSAEFPKEGPSILRIQQVVRGDSAAYFCASSPAVNTGELFFGEGSRLTVL.

V usage is TRBV9 and J usage is TRBJ1-2, with no clear D. The germline CDR1 and CDR2 sequences are SGDLS and YYNGEE. V was trimmed by 0 bases and J by 2 bases, leaving 11 bases between them. The CDR3 is 15 amino acids. CDR3 in amino acids: CASSVGWGANYGYTF. The CDR3 region has the DNA TGTGCCAGCAGCGTAGGTTGGGGAGCCAACTATGGCTACACCTTC.

V is TRBV10-3 and J is TRBJ2-5; D is uncertain. Germline-derived CDR1 and CDR2 are ENHRY and SYGVKD. This CDR3 has 15 amino acids. Trimming removed 3 bases at V and 2 bases at J, with 13 bases between. The CDR3 sequence is CAISEVPGVQETQYF. As DNA, the CDR3 is TGTGCCATCAGTGAAGTCCCAGGAGTACAAGAGACCCAGTACTTC.

This sequence joins TRBV7-8 and TRBJ1-1; D is uncertain. V gave up 1 base and J gave up 5 bases, with 5 bases separating them. The CDR3 consists of 12 residues. The germline CDR1 and CDR2 sequences are SGHVS and FQNEAQ. The CDR3 here is CASSLGRTEAFF. Written as DNA, the CDR3 is TGTGCCAGCAGCTTAGGGAGGACTGAAGCTTTCTTT.

This clone has only one observation. This chain links TRBV6-6 with TRBJ1-2, with a weak D call TRBD1 (5 bases). Germline CDR1 is MNHNY and CDR2 is SVGAGI (reference sequence). Trimming stripped 0 bases from V and 6 bases from J, with 8 bases between. This CDR3 spans 13 amino acids. CDR3: CASSYSPGDGYTF. The DNA of the CDR3 is TGTGCCAGCAGTTACTCACCGGGGGATGGCTACACCTTC.